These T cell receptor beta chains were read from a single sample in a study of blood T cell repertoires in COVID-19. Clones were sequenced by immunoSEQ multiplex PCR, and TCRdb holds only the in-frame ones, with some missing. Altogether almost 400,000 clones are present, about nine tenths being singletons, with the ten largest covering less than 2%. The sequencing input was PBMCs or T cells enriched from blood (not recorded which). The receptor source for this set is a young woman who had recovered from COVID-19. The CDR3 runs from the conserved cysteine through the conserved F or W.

CDR3 protein: CAISGTNSGNTIYF; V gene: TRBV10-3
CDR3 protein: CASRPTGTGAREQETQYF; V gene: TRBV7-3
CDR3 protein: CSARLFGTNLF; V gene: TRBV20-1
CDR3 protein: CASSPRTGGLSYNEQFF; V gene: TRBV11-2
CDR3 protein: CASRRTSGSGGDTQYF; V gene: TRBV5-4
CDR3 protein: CAWQTGGVDEQYF; V gene: TRBV30
CDR3 protein: CASSSDRGWGNSPLHF; V gene: TRBV5-1
CDR3 protein: CASSLNGQESGYTF; V gene: TRBV27
CDR3 protein: CASSSLTTGVNEQFF; V gene: TRBV5-1
CDR3 protein: CASSEFSRVAYNEQFF; V gene: TRBV10-2
CDR3 protein: CASSVGGSQESALHF; V gene: TRBV9
CDR3 protein: CSATLDNSYGYTF; V gene: TRBV29-1
CDR3 protein: CASHASGRAEEQFF; V gene: TRBV4-1
CDR3 protein: CASSLFPGGSEQYF; V gene: TRBV11-1
CDR3 protein: CATITGIYSNQPQHF; V gene: TRBV6-5
CDR3 protein: CASSRPTGAMAFF; V gene: TRBV5-4
CDR3 protein: CASSLLETGMNTEAFF; V gene: TRBV18
CDR3 protein: CASSREGETQYF; V gene: TRBV11-2
CDR3 protein: CASSYQTASSGYTF; V gene: TRBV11-2
CDR3 protein: CASSVQGQNEKLFF; V gene: TRBV9
CDR3 protein: CASTGSYEQYF; V gene: TRBV6-5
CDR3 protein: CSAPGTGEAFF; V gene: TRBV20-1
CDR3 protein: CASSTQTHSNYGYTF; V gene: TRBV6-5
CDR3 protein: CASSSEGRSEQYF; V gene: TRBV7-9
CDR3 protein: CASSFSGGARSGMWFF; V gene: TRBV5-4
CDR3 protein: CATSAQGETQYF; V gene: TRBV24-1
CDR3 protein: CSVGRASNYGYTF; V gene: TRBV29-1
CDR3 protein: CASSVEGVYSPLHF; V gene: TRBV9
CDR3 protein: CASRLRQVYNEQFF; V gene: TRBV28
CDR3 protein: CASSYLGPGNEAFF; V gene: TRBV6-2/TRBV6-3
CDR3 protein: CASSIDPDRDGYTF; V gene: TRBV19
CDR3 protein: CAWSMDRGANSPLHF; V gene: TRBV30
CDR3 protein: CASSRTGSGELFF; V gene: TRBV18
CDR3 protein: CASSAPGGRGEQFF; V gene: TRBV11-2
CDR3 protein: CASSLAGTREAFF; V gene: TRBV28
CDR3 protein: CASSLDRGDQPQHF; V gene: TRBV7-8
CDR3 protein: CASSWTGGTGNTEAFF; V gene: TRBV27
CDR3 protein: CASSPDRVGEQYF; V gene: TRBV12-3/TRBV12-4
CDR3 protein: CASSQDRRNTIYF; V gene: TRBV14